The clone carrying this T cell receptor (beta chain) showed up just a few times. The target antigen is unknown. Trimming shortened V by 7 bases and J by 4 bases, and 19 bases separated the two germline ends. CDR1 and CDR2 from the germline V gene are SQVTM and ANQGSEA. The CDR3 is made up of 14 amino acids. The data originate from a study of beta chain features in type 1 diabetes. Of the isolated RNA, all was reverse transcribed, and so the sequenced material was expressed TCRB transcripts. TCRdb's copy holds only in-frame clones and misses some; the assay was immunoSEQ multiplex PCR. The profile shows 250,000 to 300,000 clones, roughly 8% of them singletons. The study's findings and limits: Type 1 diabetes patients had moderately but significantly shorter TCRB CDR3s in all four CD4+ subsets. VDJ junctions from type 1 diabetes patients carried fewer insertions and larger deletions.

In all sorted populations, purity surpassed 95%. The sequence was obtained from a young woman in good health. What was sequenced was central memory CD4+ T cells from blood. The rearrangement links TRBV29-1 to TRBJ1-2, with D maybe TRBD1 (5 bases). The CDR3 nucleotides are TGCAGCGCGGACATACGAGACATACGCTATGGCTACACCTTC. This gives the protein CSADIRDIRYGYTF.